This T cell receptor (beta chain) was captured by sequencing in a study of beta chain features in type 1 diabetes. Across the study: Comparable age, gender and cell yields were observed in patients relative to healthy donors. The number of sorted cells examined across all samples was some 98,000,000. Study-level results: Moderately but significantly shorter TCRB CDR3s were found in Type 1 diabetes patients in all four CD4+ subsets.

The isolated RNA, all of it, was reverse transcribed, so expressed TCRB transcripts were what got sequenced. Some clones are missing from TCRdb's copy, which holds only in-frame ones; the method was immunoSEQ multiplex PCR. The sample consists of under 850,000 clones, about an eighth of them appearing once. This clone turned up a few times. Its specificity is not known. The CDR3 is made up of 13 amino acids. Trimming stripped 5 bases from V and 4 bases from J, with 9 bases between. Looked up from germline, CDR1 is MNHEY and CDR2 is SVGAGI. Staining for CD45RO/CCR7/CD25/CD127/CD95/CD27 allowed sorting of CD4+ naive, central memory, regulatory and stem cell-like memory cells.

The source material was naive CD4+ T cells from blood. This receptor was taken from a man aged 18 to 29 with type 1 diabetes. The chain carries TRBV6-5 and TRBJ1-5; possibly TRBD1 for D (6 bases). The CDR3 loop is CASSRQENQPQHF. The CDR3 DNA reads TGTGCCAGCAGTCGACAGGAAAATCAGCCCCAGCATTTT.